A single T cell receptor beta chain is shown here with its context. Its antigen has not been determined. Per-base qualities were not stored, and no clone one base away is much larger. The trial excluded patients who had a history of autoimmune disease or were on systemic immunosuppression. Peripheral blood for TCR sequencing was collected from all dose cohorts at baseline, on cycle 4 day 1, and on cycle 7 day 1. Samples were obtained from an open-label, multicenter, first-in-human phase I dose-escalation trial of ivuxolimab. Adults with locally advanced or metastatic melanoma, renal cell carcinoma, hepatocellular carcinoma or head and neck squamous cell carcinoma were enrolled in the trial. Before TCR sequencing, CD4+ and CD8+ T cells were separately sorted from peripheral blood. For sequencing of the TCRbeta CDR3 region, genomic DNA was extracted from the sorted cells. TCRbeta CDR3 regions were sequenced using the immunoSEQ Assay. The immuneACCESS repertoire file appears here via TCRdb, limited to in-frame rearrangements. These files lack a portion of the clones; in checked studies, under half of the deficit traces to unresolved V genes, and the cause of the others is not known. This sample lists tens of thousands of clones; 85% to 90% were detected once. Under 2.5% of the sample comes from the top ten.

Sequences ENHRY (CDR1) and SYGVKD (CDR2) are obtained from the germline V gene. The CDR3 runs 14 amino acids, cysteine and phenylalanine included. Just the 42-base CDR3 DNA is kept, in frame starting at base 1. V is reduced by 11 bases and J by 7 bases, leaving a spacing of 23 bases between them. This entry belongs to a study of OX40 agonist ivuxolimab in advanced cancers. Background for the entire study: Ivuxolimab was an agonistic, fully human IgG2 monoclonal antibody directed against OX40 (CD134), a costimulatory receptor. Intravenous ivuxolimab was administered to patients every 2 weeks at six dose levels: 0.01, 0.1, 0.3, 1.5, 3 and 10 mg/kg. Of the roughly 50 dose-escalation patients, hepatocellular carcinoma was present in 19, melanoma in roughly 15, renal cell carcinoma in 9 and head and neck cancer in 9. A male proportion of around 80% and a mean age of roughly 55 years, ranging from about 23 to 90, were recorded for the dose-escalation cohort. Patients were allowed to have had prior anti-PD-1, anti-PD-L1 or anti-CTLA-4 therapy, and 40% to 45% of the dose-escalation patients had previously received checkpoint inhibitors. Partial responses occurred in three dose-escalation patients: two with cutaneous melanoma and one with hepatocellular carcinoma. The purpose of peripheral TCRbeta sequencing was to test whether ivuxolimab changed TCR sequence diversity and led to clonal T-cell expansion. The paper describes the monotherapy dose-escalation part (N ≈ 49 patients) of the phase I trial of ivuxolimab.

The research as a whole found: Low levels of normalized T-cell clonal expansion were also shown by some nonresponding patients. In partial responders in the 0.1-3.0 mg/kg groups, normalized peripheral clonal expansion was found to be among the lowest, especially among CD8+ T cells. On average, CD8+ T cells showed more expanded clones than CD4+ T cells after ivuxolimab. At doses of 0.1 to 3.0 mg/kg, clonal expansion of both CD4+ and CD8+ T cells in blood was seen between baseline and week 6. Which antigens the clonally expanded peripheral T cells were specific for was not determined.

This TCR was sampled from an adult with an advanced solid tumor such as melanoma, head and neck, liver or kidney cancer. Material: CD4+ or CD8+ T cells sorted from blood, obtained in a trial of the OX40 agonist ivuxolimab. This sequence uses TRBV10-3 and TRBJ1-1; 6 matching bases give a weak D call of TRBD1. The DNA reads as follows: TGTGCCCACGAAAAAGGGTTAGGGGGGCTTGAAGCTTTCTTT. Translated, it gives CAHEKGLGGLEAFF.